The T cell receptor beta chain under discussion was sequenced for a study of control samples from healthy donors and cancer patients. The length of the CDR3 is 13 residues. Trimming stripped 1 base from V and 2 bases from J, with 5 bases between. The method was immunoSEQ multiplex PCR; TCRdb's version includes in-frame clones alone and lacks a portion of them. The sample has about 57,000 clones; under 95% are singletons. The specimen sequenced was PBMCs. The receptor was derived from a man between 25 and 39 years old with colorectal cancer. The chain employs TRBV12-3 or TRBV12-4 and TRBJ1-2; D unresolved. CDR3 sequence reads: CASSLVQNYGYTF. In DNA form, the CDR3 reads TGTGCCAGCAGTTTAGTGCAGAACTATGGCTACACCTTC.